The sequence of this T cell receptor beta chain was determined in a study of cytomegalovirus exposure and HLA in healthy donors. Study overall: Out of 398 genotyped donors, roughly 80% belonged to the Caucasian-associated ancestry cluster.

About this clone itself: Antigen unknown.

Trimming removed 5 bases from V and 4 bases from J; junction bases left unmatched: 4. There are 14 residues in the CDR3. The germline gives CDR1 SGHVS, CDR2 FQNEAQ. The study's findings and limits: A previous analysis found most TCR beta V segments productive roughly 87% or roughly 30% of the time. DRB1 showed the most TCR associations and HLA-C the fewest in a later analysis, as rates varied by HLA locus.

Primers: 60 Vbeta forward and 13 Jbeta reverse. Using immunoSEQ multiplex PCR, the repertoire was profiled, and TCRdb retains in-frame clones only, with some absent. The table lists 100,000 to 150,000 clones, approximately 84% of them singletons. This sequence was found in a man younger than 35 in good health and CMV-seropositive. Sequencing was done on a sample of PBMCs. The genes are TRBV7-8 and TRBJ2-4; TRBD1 matches at 8 bases. The CDR3 sequence is CASSPGQAKNIQYF. The CDR3 DNA is TGTGCCAGCAGCCCGGGACAGGCTAAAAACATTCAGTACTTC.